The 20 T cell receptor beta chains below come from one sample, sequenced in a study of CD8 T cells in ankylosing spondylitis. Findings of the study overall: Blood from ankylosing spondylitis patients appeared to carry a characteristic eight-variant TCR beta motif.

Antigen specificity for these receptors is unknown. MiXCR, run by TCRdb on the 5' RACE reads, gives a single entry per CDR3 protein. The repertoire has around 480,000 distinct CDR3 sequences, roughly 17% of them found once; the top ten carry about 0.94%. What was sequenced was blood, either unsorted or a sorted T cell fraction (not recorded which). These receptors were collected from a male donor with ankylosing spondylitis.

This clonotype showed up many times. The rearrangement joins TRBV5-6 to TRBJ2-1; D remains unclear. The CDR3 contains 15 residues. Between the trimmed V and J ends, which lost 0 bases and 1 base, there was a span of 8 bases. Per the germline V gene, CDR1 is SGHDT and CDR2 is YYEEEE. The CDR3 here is CASSLDYSSYNEQFF. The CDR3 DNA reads TGTGCCAGCAGCTTGGATTACTCGTCCTACAATGAGCAGTTCTTC.

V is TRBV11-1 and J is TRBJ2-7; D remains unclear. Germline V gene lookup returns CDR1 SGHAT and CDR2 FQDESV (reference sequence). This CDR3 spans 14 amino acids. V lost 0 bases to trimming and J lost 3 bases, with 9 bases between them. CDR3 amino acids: CASSLARWGYEQYF. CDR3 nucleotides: TGTGCCAGCAGCTTAGCGCGATGGGGCTACGAGCAGTACTTC.

In nucleotides, the CDR3 is TGTGCCAGCAGGGCCCCAGGGGACTCAAAAGAGACCCAGTACTTC. Translation gives CASRAPGDSKETQYF. The genes are TRBV6-1 and TRBJ2-5, with D perhaps matching TRBD1 or TRBD2 (6 bases each). CDR1 MNHNS and CDR2 SASEGT come from the germline V gene. The CDR3 sequence is 15 residues long. Deletions cut 6 bases from V and 3 bases from J, with 17 bases between.

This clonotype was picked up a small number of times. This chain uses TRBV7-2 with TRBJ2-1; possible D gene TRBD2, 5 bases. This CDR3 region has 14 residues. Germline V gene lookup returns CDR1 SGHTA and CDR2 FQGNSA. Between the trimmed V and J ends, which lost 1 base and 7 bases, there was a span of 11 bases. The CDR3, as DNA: TGTGCCAGCAGCTTAGGAGGGCCCGGGAATGAGCAGTTCTTC. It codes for CASSLGGPGNEQFF.

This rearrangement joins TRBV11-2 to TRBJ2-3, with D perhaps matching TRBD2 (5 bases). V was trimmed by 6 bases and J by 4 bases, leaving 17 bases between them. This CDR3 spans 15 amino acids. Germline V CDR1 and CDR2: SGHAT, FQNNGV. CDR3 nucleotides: TGTGCCAGCAGTCCCCCCGCTAGCATCCCAGATACGCAGTATTTT. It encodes CASSPPASIPDTQYF.

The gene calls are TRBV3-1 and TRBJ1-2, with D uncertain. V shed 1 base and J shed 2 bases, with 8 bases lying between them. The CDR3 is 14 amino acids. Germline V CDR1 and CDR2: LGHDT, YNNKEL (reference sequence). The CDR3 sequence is CASSQVTRNYGYTF. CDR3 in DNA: TGTGCCAGCAGCCAAGTCACCCGAAACTATGGCTACACCTTC.

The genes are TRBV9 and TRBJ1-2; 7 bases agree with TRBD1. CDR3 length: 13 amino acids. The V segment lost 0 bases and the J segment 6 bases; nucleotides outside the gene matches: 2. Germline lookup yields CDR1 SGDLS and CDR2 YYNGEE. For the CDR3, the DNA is TGTGCCAGCAGCGTAGAGGACAGGAATGGCTACACCTTC. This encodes CASSVEDRNGYTF.

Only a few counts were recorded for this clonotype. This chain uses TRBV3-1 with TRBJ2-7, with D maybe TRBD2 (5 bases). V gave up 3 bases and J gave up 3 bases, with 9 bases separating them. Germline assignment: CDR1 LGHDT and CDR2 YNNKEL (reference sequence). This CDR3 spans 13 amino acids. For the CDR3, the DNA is TGTGCCAGCAGCCATGGGGAGATCTACGAGCAGTACTTC. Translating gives CASSHGEIYEQYF.

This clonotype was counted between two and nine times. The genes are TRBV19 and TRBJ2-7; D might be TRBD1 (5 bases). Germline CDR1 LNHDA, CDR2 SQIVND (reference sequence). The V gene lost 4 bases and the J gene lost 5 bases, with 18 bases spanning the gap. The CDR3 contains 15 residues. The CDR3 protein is CASSTLGSRAHEQYF. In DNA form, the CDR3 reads TGTGCCAGTAGTACTTTGGGTAGCAGGGCCCACGAGCAGTACTTC.

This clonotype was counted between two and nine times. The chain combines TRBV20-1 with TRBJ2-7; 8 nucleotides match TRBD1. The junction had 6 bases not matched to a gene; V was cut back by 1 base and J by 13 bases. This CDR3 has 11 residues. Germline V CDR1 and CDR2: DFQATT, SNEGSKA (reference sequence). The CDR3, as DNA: TGCAGTGCTAGAGTGGGGGACAGGAGATACTTC. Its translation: CSARVGDRRYF.

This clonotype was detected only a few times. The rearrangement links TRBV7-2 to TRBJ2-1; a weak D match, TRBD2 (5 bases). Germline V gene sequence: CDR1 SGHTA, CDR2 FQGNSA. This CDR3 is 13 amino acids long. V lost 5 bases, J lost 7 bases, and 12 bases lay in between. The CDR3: CASSGRALNEQFF. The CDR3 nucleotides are TGTGCCAGCAGCGGGAGAGCACTGAATGAGCAGTTCTTC.

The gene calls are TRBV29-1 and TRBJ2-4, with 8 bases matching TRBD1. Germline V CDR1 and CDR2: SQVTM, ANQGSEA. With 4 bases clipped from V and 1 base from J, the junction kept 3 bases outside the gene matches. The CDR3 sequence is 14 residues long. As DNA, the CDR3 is TGCAGCGTTGCAGGGGGCACGGCCAAAAACATTCAGTACTTC. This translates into CSVAGGTAKNIQYF.

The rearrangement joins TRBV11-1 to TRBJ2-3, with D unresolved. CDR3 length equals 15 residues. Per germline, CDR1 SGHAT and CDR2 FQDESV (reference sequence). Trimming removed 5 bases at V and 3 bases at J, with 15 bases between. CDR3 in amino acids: CASSLSTFWTDTQYF. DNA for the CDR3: TGTGCCAGCAGCCTCTCGACATTTTGGACAGATACGCAGTATTTT.

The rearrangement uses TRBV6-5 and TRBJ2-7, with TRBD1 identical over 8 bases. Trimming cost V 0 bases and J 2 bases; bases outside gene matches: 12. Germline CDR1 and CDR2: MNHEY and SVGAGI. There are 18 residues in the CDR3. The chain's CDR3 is CASSYSRPDRGPTYEQYF. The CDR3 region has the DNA TGTGCCAGCAGTTACTCGAGACCCGACAGGGGCCCAACCTACGAGCAGTACTTC.

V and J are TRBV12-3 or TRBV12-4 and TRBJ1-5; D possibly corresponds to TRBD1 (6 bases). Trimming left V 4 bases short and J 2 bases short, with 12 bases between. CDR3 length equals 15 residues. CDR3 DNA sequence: TGTGCCAGCAGTTCACAGGGAGGGCGCAATCAGCCCCAGCATTTT. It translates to CASSSQGGRNQPQHF.

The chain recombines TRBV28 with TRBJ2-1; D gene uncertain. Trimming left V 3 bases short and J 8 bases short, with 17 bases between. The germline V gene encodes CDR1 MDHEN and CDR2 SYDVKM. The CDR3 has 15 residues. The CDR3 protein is CASSLPRRKSDEQFF. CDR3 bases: TGTGCCAGCAGTTTGCCCCGTCGTAAATCCGATGAGCAGTTCTTC. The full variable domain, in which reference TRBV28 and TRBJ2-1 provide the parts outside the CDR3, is DVKVTQSSRYLVKRTGEKVFLECVQDMDHENMFWYRQDPGLGLRLIYFSYDVKMKEKGDIPEGYSVSREKKERFSLILESASTNQTSMYLCASSLPRRKSDEQFFGPGTRLTVL.

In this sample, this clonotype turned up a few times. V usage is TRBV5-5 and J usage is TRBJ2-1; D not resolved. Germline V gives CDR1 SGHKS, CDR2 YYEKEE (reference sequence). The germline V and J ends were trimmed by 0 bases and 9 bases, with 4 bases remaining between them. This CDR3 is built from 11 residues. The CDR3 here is CASSLGTEQFF. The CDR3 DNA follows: TGTGCCAGCAGCTTGGGGACTGAGCAGTTCTTC.

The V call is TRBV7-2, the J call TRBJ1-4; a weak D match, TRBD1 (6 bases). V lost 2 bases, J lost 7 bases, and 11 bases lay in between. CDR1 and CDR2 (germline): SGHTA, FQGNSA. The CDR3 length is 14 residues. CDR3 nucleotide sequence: TGTGCCAGCAGCTTACAGGGGCCCGGTGAAAAACTGTTTTTT. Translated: CASSLQGPGEKLFF.

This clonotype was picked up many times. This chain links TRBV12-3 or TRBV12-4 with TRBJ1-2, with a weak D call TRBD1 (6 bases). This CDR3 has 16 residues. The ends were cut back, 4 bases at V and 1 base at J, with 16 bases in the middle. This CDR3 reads CASSSLWGLDNYGYTF. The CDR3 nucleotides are TGTGCCAGCAGTTCCCTTTGGGGGCTGGATAACTATGGCTACACCTTC.

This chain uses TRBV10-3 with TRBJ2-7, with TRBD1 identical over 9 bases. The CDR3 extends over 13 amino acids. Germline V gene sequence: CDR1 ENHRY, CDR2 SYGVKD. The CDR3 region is CAISGSPRGTGTV. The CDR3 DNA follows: TGTGCCATCAGTGGGTCCCCCCGAGGGACAGGGACAGTC.